This T cell receptor beta chain appears in the sequencing data of a study of T cell changes during pregnancy in multiple sclerosis. The method was immunoSEQ multiplex PCR; TCRdb's version includes in-frame clones alone and lacks a portion of them. The data show 77,000 or so clones, with over 85% seen just once and 0.65% to 0.95% held by the top ten. In this sample, this clone turned up once. The CDR3 sequence is 14 residues long. The germline CDR1 and CDR2 sequences are SGHVS and FNYEAQ. The V gene lost 1 base and the J gene lost 4 bases, with 7 bases spanning the gap. Sequenced here: peripheral blood, sampled in the second trimester of pregnancy. V and J are TRBV7-6 and TRBJ2-2; D gene ambiguous. The sequence was obtained from a female donor in good health, enrolled as a control in a pregnancy study. The CDR3 sequence: CASSLGRATGELFF. CDR3 coding DNA: TGTGCCAGCAGCTTAGGGAGAGCCACCGGGGAGCTGTTTTTT.